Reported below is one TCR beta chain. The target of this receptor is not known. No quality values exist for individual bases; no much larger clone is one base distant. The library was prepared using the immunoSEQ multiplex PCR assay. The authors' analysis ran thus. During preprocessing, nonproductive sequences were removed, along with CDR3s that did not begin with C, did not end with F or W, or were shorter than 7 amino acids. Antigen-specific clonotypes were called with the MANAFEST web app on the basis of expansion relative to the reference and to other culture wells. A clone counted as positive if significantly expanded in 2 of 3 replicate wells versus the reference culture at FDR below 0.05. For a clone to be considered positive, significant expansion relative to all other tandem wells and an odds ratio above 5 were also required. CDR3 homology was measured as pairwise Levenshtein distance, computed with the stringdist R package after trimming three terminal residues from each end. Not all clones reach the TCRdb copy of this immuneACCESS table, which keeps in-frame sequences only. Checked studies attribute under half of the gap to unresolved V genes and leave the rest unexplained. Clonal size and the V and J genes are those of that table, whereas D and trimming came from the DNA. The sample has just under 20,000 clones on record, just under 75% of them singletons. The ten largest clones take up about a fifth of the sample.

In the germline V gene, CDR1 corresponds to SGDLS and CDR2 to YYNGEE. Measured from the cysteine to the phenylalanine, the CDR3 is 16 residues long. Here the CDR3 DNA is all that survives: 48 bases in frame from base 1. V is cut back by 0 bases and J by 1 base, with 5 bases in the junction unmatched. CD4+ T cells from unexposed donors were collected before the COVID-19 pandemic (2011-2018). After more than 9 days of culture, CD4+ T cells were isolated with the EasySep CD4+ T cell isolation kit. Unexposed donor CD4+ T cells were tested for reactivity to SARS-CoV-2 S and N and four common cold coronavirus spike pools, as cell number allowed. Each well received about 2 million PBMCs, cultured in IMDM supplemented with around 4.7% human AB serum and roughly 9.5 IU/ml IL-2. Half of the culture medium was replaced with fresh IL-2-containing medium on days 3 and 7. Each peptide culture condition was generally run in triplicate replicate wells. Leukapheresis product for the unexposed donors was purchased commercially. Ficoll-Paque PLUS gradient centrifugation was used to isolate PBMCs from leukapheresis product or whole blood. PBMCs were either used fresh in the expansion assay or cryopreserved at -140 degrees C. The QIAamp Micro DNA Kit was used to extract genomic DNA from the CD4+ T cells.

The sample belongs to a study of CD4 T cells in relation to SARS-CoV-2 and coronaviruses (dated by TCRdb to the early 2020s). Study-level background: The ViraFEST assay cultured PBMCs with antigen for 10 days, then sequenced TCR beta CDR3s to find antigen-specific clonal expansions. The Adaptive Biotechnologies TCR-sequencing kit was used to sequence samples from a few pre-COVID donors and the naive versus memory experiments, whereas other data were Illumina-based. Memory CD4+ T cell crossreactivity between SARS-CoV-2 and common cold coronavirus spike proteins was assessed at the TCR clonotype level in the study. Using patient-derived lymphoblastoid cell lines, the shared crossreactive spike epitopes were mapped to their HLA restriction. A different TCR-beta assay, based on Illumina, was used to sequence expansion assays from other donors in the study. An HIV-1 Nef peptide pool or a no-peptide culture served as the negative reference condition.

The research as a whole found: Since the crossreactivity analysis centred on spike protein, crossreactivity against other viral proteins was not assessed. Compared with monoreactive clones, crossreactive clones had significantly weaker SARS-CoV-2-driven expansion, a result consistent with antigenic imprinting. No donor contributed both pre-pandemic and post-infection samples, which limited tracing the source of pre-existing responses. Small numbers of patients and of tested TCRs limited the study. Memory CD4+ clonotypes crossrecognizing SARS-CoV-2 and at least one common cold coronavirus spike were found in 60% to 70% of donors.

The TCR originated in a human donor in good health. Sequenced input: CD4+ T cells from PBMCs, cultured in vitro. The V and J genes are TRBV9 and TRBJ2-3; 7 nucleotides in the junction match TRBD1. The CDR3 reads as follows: CASSVEVGGGTDTQYF. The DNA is TGTGCCAGCAGCGTAGAGGTAGGGGGCGGCACAGATACGCAGTATTTT.